A selection of T cell receptor beta chains follows, all from one sample in a study of blood T cell repertoires in COVID-19. Assay: immunoSEQ multiplex PCR; the TCRdb copy retains only in-frame clones and omits some. The sample includes 200,000 to 250,000 clones, 83% of them seen just once. The source material was peripheral blood. These receptor sequences come from a woman aged 50 to 65 with acute or convalescent COVID-19. The CDR3 runs from the conserved cysteine through the conserved F or W. The order of the fields is V gene, J gene, CDR3 length, clone size, D gene, CDR3 DNA, CDR3 protein. A D gene is named only where the DNA matches it firmly. Where a row states a size, it is once, few, many or the class of an expanded clone; other rows omit it.

TRBV6-5	TRBJ1-2	14	few	NA	TGTGCCAGCAGTTACCGCCCCGAGGGCTATGGCTACACCTTC	CASSYRPEGYGYTF
TRBV10-3	TRBJ2-5	16	once	TRBD2	TGTGCCATCAGCGACTCTAGCGGGGGTATGCAAGAGACCCAGTACTTC	CAISDSSGGMQETQYF
TRBV24-1	TRBJ2-3	16	NA	TRBD2	TGTGCCACCAGTGTCCTCGGGGGGGCTTCTTCAGATACGCAGTATTTT	CATSVLGGASSDTQYF
TRBV15	TRBJ1-5	15	NA	TRBD1	TGTGCCACCAGCATTGACAGGGCCGGTTTTCAGCCCCAGCATTTT	CATSIDRAGFQPQHF
TRBV4-2	TRBJ2-3	17	few	TRBD1	TGTGCCAGCAGCCCTCTCACCACAGGGGAGTCGACAGATACGCAGTATTTT	CASSPLTTGESTDTQYF
TRBV5-1	TRBJ2-1	17	once	TRBD2	TGCGCCAGCCGCCGGACTAGCGGGGGGGCTTTTTACAATGAGCAGTTCTTC	CASRRTSGGAFYNEQFF
TRBV11-2	TRBJ2-7	14	NA	NA	TGTGCCAGCAGCTTCTCGCAGGGGACCTACGAGCAGTACTTC	CASSFSQGTYEQYF
TRBV6-2/TRBV6-3	TRBJ1-2	15	NA	TRBD1	TGTGCCAGCAGTTACAGCCCACAGGGGTTCTATGGCTACACCTTC	CASSYSPQGFYGYTF
TRBV27	TRBJ2-7	16	many	TRBD1	TGTGCCAGCAGTTTAGCATGGACAGGGGGCAGTTACGAGCAGTACTTC	CASSLAWTGGSYEQYF
TRBV5-1	TRBJ2-7	15	NA	NA	TGCGCCAGCAGCTGGGGCGGGATTAGGTCCTACGAGCAGTACTTC	CASSWGGIRSYEQYF
TRBV14	TRBJ2-7	15	NA	TRBD2	TGTGCCAGCAGCCAAGATTTGGCGGGAGCTGGCGAGCAGTACTTC	CASSQDLAGAGEQYF
TRBV14	TRBJ2-7	15	NA	TRBD1	TGTGCCAGCAGCCAAGCTTCAGGGGGCGGCTACGAGCAGTACTTC	CASSQASGGGYEQYF
TRBV7-9	TRBJ1-4	17	NA	TRBD1	TGTGCCAGCAGCCGAACCCCCCCGGGACAGGGGAATGAAAAACTGTTTTTT	CASSRTPPGQGNEKLFF
TRBV6-9	TRBJ1-1	16	NA	TRBD1	TGTGCCAGCAGTTATCATGCCCCCACGGACAGGGGGGAAGCTTTCTTT	CASSYHAPTDRGEAFF
TRBV18	TRBJ2-2	14	NA	NA	TGTGCCAGCTCACCACCGCTGCAGACCGGGGAGCTGTTTTTT	CASSPPLQTGELFF
TRBV6-5	TRBJ2-5	12	NA	NA	TGTGCCAGCAGTACGGGGGAAGAGACCCAGTACTTC	CASSTGEETQYF
TRBV27	TRBJ2-3	14	few	NA	TGTGCCAGCAGTTTTCGTCCTAGCACAGATACGCAGTATTTT	CASSFRPSTDTQYF
TRBV2	TRBJ2-7	17	NA	TRBD2	TGTGCCAGCAGTGAATTTAACTCTCCTGGGACTACTTACGAGCAGTACTTC	CASSEFNSPGTTYEQYF
TRBV18	TRBJ1-2	17	few	TRBD1	TGTGCCAGCTCACCCGACAGGGCCGTCCAGGCTAACTATGGCTACACCTTC	CASSPDRAVQANYGYTF
TRBV6-5	TRBJ1-4	14	once	NA	TGTGCCAGCAGTTTACGGACAAGGGGTGAAAAACTGTTTTTT	CASSLRTRGEKLFF
TRBV4-1	TRBJ2-2	18	few	TRBD2	TGCGCCAGCAGCCTCCAGGGAAGCGGGGACTCGAACACCGGGGAGCTGTTTTTT	CASSLQGSGDSNTGELFF
TRBV28	TRBJ1-2	15	NA	TRBD1	TGTGCCAGCAGAACTACAGGGGCAAGGGAGCACGGCTACACCTTC	CASRTTGAREHGYTF
TRBV7-8	TRBJ2-1	15	few	NA	TGTGCCAGCAGCATCCGGGACACCTCCTACAATGAGCAGTTCTTC	CASSIRDTSYNEQFF
TRBV3-1/TRBV3-2	TRBJ1-1	15	NA	NA	TGTGCCAGCAGCCCGAGGGGGGGCATGAACACTGAAGCTTTCTTT	CASSPRGGMNTEAFF
TRBV12-3/TRBV12-4	TRBJ2-1	13	few	NA	TGTGCCAGCAGTTTCGGTCTAGCAGATGAGCAGTTCTTC	CASSFGLADEQFF
TRBV28	TRBJ2-7	13	NA	TRBD2	TGTGCCAGCGCCCTAGCGGGAGTCCACGAGCAGTACTTC	CASALAGVHEQYF
TRBV21-1	TRBJ2-5	15	NA	NA	TGTGCCAGCAGCAAGCGGACAGGAGGCCAAGAGACCCAGTACTTC	CASSKRTGGQETQYF
TRBV12-5	TRBJ1-5	16	NA	NA	TGTGCTAGTGGTTTGGTACCCAGGGTGAGCAATCAGCCCCAGCATTTT	CASGLVPRVSNQPQHF
TRBV4-1	TRBJ1-1	15	NA	NA	TGCGCCAGCAGCCAAGCAGGGGACCTGAACACTGAAGCTTTCTTT	CASSQAGDLNTEAFF
TRBV30	TRBJ1-1	14	NA	NA	TGTGCCTGGAGGTCACAGGGCTGGGACACTGAAGCTTTCTTT	CAWRSQGWDTEAFF
TRBV28	TRBJ1-5	14	NA	NA	TGTGCCAGCAGTTCCCCGTATAGCAATCAGCCCCAGCATTTT	CASSSPYSNQPQHF
TRBV3-1/TRBV3-2	TRBJ1-2	12	NA	TRBD1	TGTGCCAGCAGCTCCGGGACAGGTGGCTACACCTTC	CASSSGTGGYTF
TRBV6-4	TRBJ1-2	16	NA	NA	TGTGCCAGCAGTGACCGGGGGACGGGGTTCTACTATGGCTACACCTTC	CASSDRGTGFYYGYTF
TRBV5-5	TRBJ1-5	16	NA	NA	TGTGCCAGCAGCTTGGTTGGGGCCCGTGGCAATCAGCCCCAGCATTTT	CASSLVGARGNQPQHF
TRBV5-5	TRBJ2-3	17	NA	TRBD2	TGTGCCAGCAGCAGAACCCCCCAAGCGGGGTTCACAGATACGCAGTATTTT	CASSRTPQAGFTDTQYF
TRBV7-9	TRBJ2-5	14	NA	NA	TGTGCCAGCAGCTTAGGTGCCGGCGGGGCCGTCAGGGACTTC	CASSLGAGGAVRDF
TRBV7-2	TRBJ2-3	16	once	NA	TGTGCCAGCAGCTTACAGGGGGGCGAGGGCACAGATACGCAGTATTTT	CASSLQGGEGTDTQYF
TRBV6-6	TRBJ1-2	14	NA	NA	TGTGCCAGCAGTTTCGAGTCTCGATACTATGGCTACACCTTC	CASSFESRYYGYTF
TRBV27	TRBJ2-7	15	NA	NA	TGTGCCAGCAGTTTAGCCTCTAGCGTGATGTACGAGCAGTACTTC	CASSLASSVMYEQYF
TRBV7-9	TRBJ2-5	13	NA	NA	TGTGCCAGCAGCTTAGTCCAAATTGAGGCCCAGTACTTC	CASSLVQIEAQYF
TRBV19	TRBJ1-1	12	NA	NA	TGTGCCAGTAGAGTGGGGGGCACTGAAGCTTTCTTT	CASRVGGTEAFF
TRBV7-2	TRBJ2-1	15	NA	NA	TGTGCCAGCAATGGAGGGAAGGGGTACTACAATGAGCAGTTCTTC	CASNGGKGYYNEQFF
TRBV19	TRBJ1-5	13	NA	NA	TGTGCCACTCGACAGCATAGCAATCAGCCCCAGCATTTT	CATRQHSNQPQHF
TRBV28	TRBJ2-7	15	NA	NA	TGTGCCAGCAGTTTAAACAGTAAAGCCTCTTACGAGCAGTACTTC	CASSLNSKASYEQYF
TRBV12-3/TRBV12-4	TRBJ1-1	13	NA	NA	TGTGCCAGCAGTTTAGCGCGGGAAAATGAAGCTTTCTTT	CASSLARENEAFF
TRBV11-3	TRBJ1-3	13	NA	NA	TGTGCCAGCAGCGGCGGATCAGGAAACACCATATATTTT	CASSGGSGNTIYF
TRBV10-3	TRBJ2-7	14	NA	TRBD1	TGTGCCATCAGTCCCGGGACAGGGGGATACGAGCAGTACTTC	CAISPGTGGYEQYF
TRBV25-1	TRBJ2-1	15	few	TRBD2	TGTGCCAGCAGCCGACTAGCGGGAGAGGTGAATGAGCAGTTCTTC	CASSRLAGEVNEQFF
TRBV7-2	TRBJ1-3	13	NA	NA	TGTGCCAGCAGCTCGAGGGCTGGAAACACCATATATTTT	CASSSRAGNTIYF
TRBV28	TRBJ2-7	15	NA	NA	TGTGCCAGCAGTTTAAGCTCAGGTCGGCTGGACGAGCAGTACTTC	CASSLSSGRLDEQYF
TRBV19	TRBJ1-1	13	NA	NA	TGTGCCAGTAGATCCCAGATGAACACTGAAGCTTTCTTT	CASRSQMNTEAFF
TRBV20-1	TRBJ1-1	13	NA	NA	TGCAGTGCTAGTGGGGCGGGGAACACTGAAGCTTTCTTT	CSASGAGNTEAFF
TRBV30	TRBJ2-7	14	NA	NA	TGTGCCTGGAGGGGGGGACAGAACTCCTACGAGCAGTACTTC	CAWRGGQNSYEQYF
TRBV6-1	TRBJ1-2	16	NA	TRBD1	TGTGCCAGCAGTGAATTGAGAGGTCAGGGGGCTCGTGGCTACACCTTC	CASSELRGQGARGYTF
TRBV6-2/TRBV6-3	TRBJ2-2	15	NA	NA	TGTGCCAGCAGTCCCCTTCTAGGGGGCACCGGGGAGCTGTTTTTT	CASSPLLGGTGELFF